This entry lists 15 T cell receptor beta chains sequenced from one sample in a study of cytomegalovirus exposure and HLA in healthy donors. Both 60 Vbeta primers and 13 Jbeta primers went into the PCR. Clones were sequenced by immunoSEQ multiplex PCR, and TCRdb holds only the in-frame ones, with some missing. The sample includes around 200,000 clones, roughly 80% of them seen just once. Sequencing used PBMCs. Every receptor here comes from a girl aged 5 to 17 in good health and CMV-seronegative.

In the case of this clone: At one end, the junction sequence differs from germline, possibly due to a read error. This chain connects TRBV7-9 to TRBJ1-2; 7 bases agree with TRBD1. The CDR3 spans 15 residues. CDR1 is SEHNR, CDR2 FQNEAQ, per germline (reference sequence). Here the CDR3 reads CSSRASGQEEYGYTF. CDR3 DNA: TGTTCCAGCAGGGCGAGCGGACAGGAAGAATATGGCTACACCTTC. The full variable domain, rest sourced from reference TRBV7-9 and TRBJ1-2, is DTGVSQNPRHKITKRGQNVTFRCDPISEHNRLYWYRQTLGQGPEFLTYFQNEAQLEKSRLLSDRFSAERPKGSFSTLEIQRTEQGDSAMYLCSSRASGQEEYGYTFGSGTRLTVV.

The chain joins TRBV28 to TRBJ1-5; 7 nucleotides line up with TRBD1. J was trimmed by 0 bases and V by 1 base; bases with no gene match: 6. Germline V gene data show CDR1 as MDHEN and CDR2 as SYDVKM. The CDR3 is 17 amino acids. The CDR3 coding sequence is TGTGCCAGCAGTTTATCTTCGACAGGGTATAGCAATCAGCCCCAGCATTTT. Translation gives CASSLSSTGYSNQPQHF.

The genes are TRBV9 and TRBJ2-1; perhaps TRBD2 as D (5 bases). The length of the CDR3 is 16 residues. Germline assignment: CDR1 SGDLS and CDR2 YYNGEE. V was trimmed by 3 bases and J by 0 bases, leaving 13 bases between them. CDR3 protein: CASSALGLSSYNEQFF. The DNA for the CDR3 is TGTGCCAGCAGCGCACTCGGACTGAGCTCCTACAATGAGCAGTTCTTC.

The chain employs TRBV6-4 and TRBJ2-3; a possible D gene is TRBD2 (6 bases). The CDR3 loop spans 15 amino acids. Germline CDR1 is MRHNA and CDR2 is SNTAGT. V shed 8 bases and J shed 0 bases, with 15 bases lying between them. This CDR3 reads CASGGDGLSTDTQYF. The CDR3 DNA is TGTGCCAGCGGAGGGGACGGCCTCAGCACAGATACGCAGTATTTT.

V and J are TRBV6-5 and TRBJ1-2; maybe TRBD1 (5 bases). The V gene's germline CDR1 is MNHEY and CDR2 SVGAGI. The CDR3 covers 12 residues. Deletions cut 5 bases from V and 7 bases from J, with 11 bases between. In nucleotides, the CDR3 is TGTGCCAGCAGTCGGGGGGGAGGTGGCTACACCTTC. This sequence encodes CASSRGGGGYTF.

The chain carries TRBV6-5 and TRBJ2-3; D possibly corresponds to TRBD1 (6 bases). The length of the CDR3 is 15 residues. CDR1 is MNHEY, CDR2 SVGAGI, per germline. V lost 5 bases to trimming and J lost 0 bases, with 12 bases between them. In DNA form, the CDR3 reads TGTGCCAGCAGTCGAGGGACACCAAGCACAGATACGCAGTATTTT. As protein: CASSRGTPSTDTQYF.

This chain links TRBV5-4 with TRBJ2-2, with 10 bases matching TRBD1. CDR1 and CDR2 (germline): SGHNT, YYREEE (reference sequence). The CDR3 loop spans 16 amino acids. V gave up 7 bases and J gave up 7 bases; unmatched junction bases: 13. The DNA of the CDR3 is TGTGCCAGCGGCCGGGACAGGGGCGCCCTTGGCGGGGAGCTGTTTTTT. Translation gives CASGRDRGALGGELFF.

The gene calls are TRBV4-1 and TRBJ1-4; D ambiguous. This CDR3 region has 14 residues. Germline lookup yields CDR1 MGHRA and CDR2 YSYEKL. Trimming stripped 0 bases from V and 8 bases from J, with 10 bases between. DNA for the CDR3: TGCGCCAGCAGCCAAGAGTTTTCCCGGGAAAAACTGTTTTTT. Protein sequence: CASSQEFSREKLFF.

The genes are TRBV19 and TRBJ2-2, with D possibly TRBD1 on 5 matching bases. The CDR3 runs 15 residues. Germline lookup yields CDR1 LNHDA and CDR2 SQIVND (reference sequence). Trimming removed 2 bases at V and 0 bases at J, with 7 bases between. As DNA, the CDR3 is TGTGCCAGTAGTATAACAGGATCGAACACCGGGGAGCTGTTTTTT. It specifies CASSITGSNTGELFF.

The rearrangement links TRBV7-6 to TRBJ1-2, with D maybe TRBD1 (5 bases). The V gene's germline CDR1 is SGHVS and CDR2 FNYEAQ. Trimming removed 7 bases from V and 5 bases from J, with 14 bases in between. CDR3 size: 13 residues. Here the CDR3 DNA reads TGTGCCAGCACCCCCCTGCGGGGGTATGGCTACACCTTC. Translating gives CASTPLRGYGYTF.

The chain couples TRBV7-2 to TRBJ2-1, with 11 nucleotides matching TRBD2. The J segment lost 7 bases and the V segment lost 5 bases, leaving 10 bases of the junction unmatched. Germline lookup yields CDR1 SGHTA and CDR2 FQGNSA. The CDR3 sequence is 16 residues long. The CDR3 region has the DNA TGTGCCAGCAGCCAGGACCTAGCGGGGGGAGCGAATGAGCAGTTCTTC. Protein sequence: CASSQDLAGGANEQFF. The entire variable domain, with the rest obtained from reference TRBV7-2 and TRBJ2-1, is as follows: GAGVSQSPSNKVTEKGKDVELRCDPISGHTALYWYRQSLGQGLEFLIYFQGNSAPDKSGLPSDRFSAERTGGSVSTLTIQRTQQEDSAVYLCASSQDLAGGANEQFFGPGTRLTVL.

As DNA, the CDR3 is TGTGCCAGTAGTCCGCTGGGTGAGGACCAGTACTTC. Translating gives CASSPLGEDQYF. This chain links TRBV19 with TRBJ2-5; unclear D gene. The germline gives CDR1 LNHDA, CDR2 SQIVND (reference sequence). Trimming cost V 5 bases and J 10 bases, with 14 bases left between them. The CDR3 contains 12 residues.

The chain is built from TRBV18 and TRBJ1-1; 7 bases map to TRBD1. Losses at the gene ends were 1 base for V and 4 bases for J; bases not matched to a gene: 9. CDR1 and CDR2 (germline): KGHSH, LQKENI. This CDR3 comprises 16 residues. The CDR3: CASSPQGGAGGTEAFF. In DNA, the CDR3 is TGTGCCAGCTCACCACAGGGAGGAGCAGGGGGCACTGAAGCTTTCTTT.

This chain uses TRBV7-9 with TRBJ2-3; a possible D gene is TRBD1 (6 bases). The CDR3 length is 13 residues. The germline V and J ends were trimmed by 6 bases and 3 bases, with 10 bases remaining between them. Germline V CDR1 and CDR2: SEHNR, FQNEAQ (reference sequence). The CDR3: CASSRTGTDTQYF. DNA for the CDR3: TGTGCCAGCAGTCGAACAGGGACAGATACGCAGTATTTT.

The chain joins TRBV27 to TRBJ2-7; maybe TRBD2 (5 bases). The length of the CDR3 is 13 residues. The germline CDR1 and CDR2 sequences are MNHEY and SMNVEV (reference sequence). Between the trimmed V and J ends, which lost 7 bases and 4 bases, there was a span of 14 bases. CDR3 amino acids: CASKVSPGYEQYF. CDR3 DNA sequence: TGTGCCAGCAAGGTTTCGCCGGGGTACGAGCAGTACTTC.